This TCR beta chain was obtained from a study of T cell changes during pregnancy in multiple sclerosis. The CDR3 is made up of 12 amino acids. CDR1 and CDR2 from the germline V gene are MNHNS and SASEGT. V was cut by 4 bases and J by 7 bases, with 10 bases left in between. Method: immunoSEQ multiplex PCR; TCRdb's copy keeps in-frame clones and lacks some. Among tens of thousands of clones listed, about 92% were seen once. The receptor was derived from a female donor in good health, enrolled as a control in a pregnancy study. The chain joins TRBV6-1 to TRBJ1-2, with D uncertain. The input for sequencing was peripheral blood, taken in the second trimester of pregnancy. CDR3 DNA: TGTGCCAGCAGTGGGGTAGGCGGTGGCTACACCTTC. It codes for CASSGVGGGYTF.